This T cell receptor beta chain is drawn from a study of Ad26.COV2.S vaccination and SARS-CoV-2 variants. The CDR3 extends over 18 amino acids. Deletions cut 5 bases from V and 1 base from J, with 21 bases between. The germline CDR1 and CDR2 sequences are LNHDA and SQIVND (reference sequence). Treatment meaning: 15 to 20 received Ad26.COV2.S at low or high dose, single or two shots; about five received placebo; per-sample allocation not given. Specimen acquisition occurred on day 63 following the initial vaccine or placebo injection. The repertoire was sequenced with immunoSEQ multiplex PCR; TCRdb's copy has only in-frame clones and lacks some. The profile covers 300,000 to 350,000 clones, with roughly nine tenths appearing a single time and about 5.4% taken by the ten largest.

The V call is TRBV19, the J call TRBJ1-3; no firm D call. The specimen was peripheral blood, collected in a trial of Ad26.COV2.S vaccine versus placebo. The TCR comes from a person between 18 and 65 years old who received the Ad26.COV2.S COVID-19 vaccine or a placebo. The DNA of the CDR3 is TGTGCCAGTAGTTCTCTATTTCCACCGGGATTTTCTGGAAACACCATATATTTT. Translated: CASSSLFPPGFSGNTIYF. The whole variable domain, remainder taken from reference TRBV19 and TRBJ1-3, is DGGITQSPKYLFRKEGQNVTLSCEQNLNHDAMYWYRQDPGQGLRLIYYSQIVNDFQKGDIAEGYSVSREKKESFPLTVTSAQKNPTAFYLCASSSLFPPGFSGNTIYFGEGSWLTVV.